Presented here are 20 T cell receptor beta chains from one specimen sequenced in a study of response to subunit inactivated influenza vaccine. A single record per CDR3 protein comes from TCRdb applying MiXCR to the RT-PCR reads. The sample has about 570,000 distinct CDR3 sequences, 10% to 12% seen once. These records were also assigned to another study, of T cells expressing NK-cell markers. That study reports: Researchers built TCR beta cDNA using 5'RACE template switching with UMIs.

Sample: PBMCs from blood, taken on the day of vaccination. The source of these receptors is a man in his fifties or sixties who received an inactivated influenza vaccine.

This clonotype was seen at least ten times. The V gene is TRBV7-9, the J gene TRBJ2-3; TRBD2 is a possible D gene (6 bases). V was cut by 6 bases and J by 2 bases, with 15 bases left in between. CDR3 size: 15 residues. CDR1 is SEHNR and CDR2 is FQNEAQ in the germline V gene (reference sequence). CDR3 region: CASSPGGVNTDTQYF. DNA of the CDR3: TGTGCCAGCAGTCCAGGAGGGGTAAACACAGATACGCAGTATTTT.

This clonotype has more than one count but fewer than ten. The chain uses TRBV5-1 and TRBJ2-1, with 14 nucleotides matching TRBD2. J was trimmed by 6 bases and V by 7 bases; bases with no gene match: 9. The germline gives CDR1 SGHRS, CDR2 YFSETQ. The CDR3 sequence is 16 residues long. CDR3 in DNA: TGCGCCAGCTTTCCACTGGGACTAGCGGGAGTCAATGAGCAGTTCTTC. The encoded protein is CASFPLGLAGVNEQFF.

This clonotype appeared a few times. The CDR3 nucleotides are TGCAGTGCTAGAAGACAGGGCCTGGAGACCCAGTACTTC. It is translated as CSARRQGLETQYF. The chain has TRBV20-1 and TRBJ2-5; TRBD1 aligns across 7 bases. This CDR3 is built from 13 residues. J gave up 5 bases and V 2 bases, and 5 bases lay outside the gene matches. In germline, CDR1 is DFQATT, CDR2 SNEGSKA (reference sequence).

The sample holds many counts of this clonotype. The chain is built from TRBV29-1 and TRBJ1-1; D might be TRBD1 (6 bases). Germline CDR1 SQVTM, CDR2 ANQGSEA. The V gene lost 4 bases and the J gene lost 3 bases, with 12 bases spanning the gap. The CDR3 runs 13 residues. DNA of the CDR3: TGCAGCGTTGTCTCGGACAGAGACACTGAAGCTTTCTTT. Translating it yields CSVVSDRDTEAFF. Looking up the rest from reference TRBV29-1 and TRBJ1-1 gives the full variable domain: SAVISQKPSRDICQRGTSLTIQCQVDSQVTMMFWYRQQPGQSLTLIATANQGSEATYESGFVIDKFPISRPNLTFSTLTVSNMSPEDSSIYLCSVVSDRDTEAFFGQGTRLTVV.

This chain joins TRBV13 and TRBJ2-3, with 7 bases fitting TRBD2. The V gene end was trimmed by 5 bases and the J gene end by 6 bases; junction bases not matched to a gene: 5. The CDR3 consists of 13 residues. CDR1 PRHDT and CDR2 FYEKMQ come from the germline V gene (reference sequence). The CDR3 bases are TGTGCCAGCAGCCGGGACTACTCGGATACGCAGTATTTT. The encoded protein is CASSRDYSDTQYF. Full variable domain (missing parts from reference TRBV13 and TRBJ2-3): AAGVIQSPRHLIKEKRETATLKCYPIPRHDTVYWYQQGPGQDPQFLISFYEKMQSDKGSIPDRFSAQQFSDYHSELNMSSLELGDSALYFCASSRDYSDTQYFGPGTRLTVL.

Only a few counts were recorded for this clonotype. J is TRBJ2-2 and V is TRBV20-1; a weak D match, TRBD1 (6 bases). V lost 0 bases and J 1 base, leaving 9 bases between the germline ends. CDR3 length equals 15 residues. Germline values: CDR1 DFQATT, CDR2 SNEGSKA (reference sequence). Written as DNA, the CDR3 is TGCAGTGCTAGAGATTGGGACAAGAACACCGGGGAGCTGTTTTTT. Its protein is CSARDWDKNTGELFF.

This chain uses TRBV12-3 or TRBV12-4 with TRBJ2-2, with TRBD1 as a possible D gene (6 bases). Trimming shortened V by 5 bases and J by 5 bases, and 15 bases separated the two germline ends. CDR3 length: 15 amino acids. The CDR3 loop is CASSTDRSGTGELFF. The DNA of the CDR3 is TGTGCCAGCAGTACCGACAGGTCGGGGACCGGGGAGCTGTTTTTT.

The genes are TRBV18 and TRBJ2-1; the match to TRBD1 covers 9 bases. The V segment lost 3 bases and the J segment 5 bases; nucleotides outside the gene matches: 5. The CDR3 consists of 15 residues. Germline CDR1 KGHSH, CDR2 LQKENI. CDR3 nucleotides: TGTGCCAGCTCACCGATACAGGGGGCCGACAATGAGCAGTTCTTC. Translating it yields CASSPIQGADNEQFF.

This clonotype appeared a few times. J is TRBJ1-5 and V is TRBV12-3 or TRBV12-4, with D uncertain. The CDR3 extends over 15 amino acids. V gave up 8 bases and J gave up 3 bases, with 17 bases separating them. CDR3 sequence reads: CASQVGVSFNQPQHF. CDR3 bases: TGTGCCAGCCAGGTTGGGGTTAGCTTCAATCAGCCCCAGCATTTT.

CDR3 region: CASSQHVPAGELFF. Written as DNA, the CDR3 is TGTGCCAGCAGCCAACATGTGCCCGCCGGGGAGCTGTTTTTT. V usage is TRBV21-1 and J usage is TRBJ2-2. TRBV21-1 is a pseudogene. The CDR3 has 14 amino acids.

This clonotype was counted many times. The chain carries TRBV7-8 and TRBJ2-7; a weak D match, TRBD1 (5 bases). With 0 bases removed from V and 4 bases from J, the gap between germline ends came to 10 bases. This CDR3 comprises 14 residues. Per the germline V gene, CDR1 is SGHVS and CDR2 is FQNEAQ. CDR3 bases: TGTGCCAGCAGCTTAGCGCAGGGTAATTACGAGCAGTACTTC. Translating gives CASSLAQGNYEQYF.

CDR3 in DNA: TGTGCCAGCAGCCCCCTCCGGGAACCCTCTGGAAACACCATATATTTT. Protein product: CASSPLREPSGNTIYF. The chain has TRBV7-8 and TRBJ1-3; D remains ambiguous. Trimming removed 5 bases from V and 0 bases from J, with 14 bases in between. CDR1 is SGHVS and CDR2 is FQNEAQ in the germline V gene. This CDR3 is built from 16 residues. The variable domain in full, with the rest retrieved from reference TRBV7-8 and TRBJ1-3, is GAGVSQSPRYKVAKRGQDVALRCDPISGHVSLFWYQQALGQGPEFLTYFQNEAQLDKSGLPSDRFFAERPEGSVSTLKIQRTQQEDSAVYLCASSPLREPSGNTIYFGEGSWLTVV.

Ten or more counts support this clonotype. The J gene is TRBJ2-5, the V gene TRBV12-3 or TRBV12-4, with D perhaps TRBD1 or TRBD2 (5 bases each). The ends were cut back, 3 bases at V and 4 bases at J, with 9 bases in the middle. CDR3 length equals 13 residues. Written as DNA, the CDR3 is TGTGCCAGCAGTTTCGGGACGCCAGAGACCCAGTACTTC. As protein: CASSFGTPETQYF.

This clonotype was detected many times. The gene calls are TRBV5-1 and TRBJ1-3, with D uncertain. The germline V gene has CDR1 SGHRS and CDR2 YFSETQ. With 4 bases removed from V and 0 bases from J, the gap between germline ends came to 11 bases. The CDR3 loop spans 15 amino acids. The CDR3 reads CASSLDGNSGNTIYF. The CDR3 DNA is TGCGCCAGCAGCCTGGACGGCAACTCTGGAAACACCATATATTTT.

This clonotype was picked up a small number of times. The chain has TRBV7-2 and TRBJ2-3, with TRBD2 matching over 10 bases. The CDR3 runs to 17 residues. The V and J ends lost 3 bases and 2 bases, in that order; junction bases with no gene match: 8. The germline CDR1 and CDR2 sequences are SGHTA and FQGNSA. CDR3 amino acids: CASSLASGGRYTDTQYF. As DNA, the CDR3 is TGTGCCAGCAGCTTGGCTAGCGGGGGCCGATACACAGATACGCAGTATTTT.

This chain uses TRBV12-3 or TRBV12-4 with TRBJ2-5; 8 positions match TRBD1. Trimming at V came to 5 bases and at J to 2 bases, leaving 7 bases not matched to a gene. The CDR3 length is 15 residues. The chain's CDR3 is CASSRGTGIQETQYF. In DNA, the CDR3 is TGTGCCAGCAGTCGCGGGACAGGTATACAAGAGACCCAGTACTTC.

This clonotype was picked up a small number of times. V and J are TRBV11-2 and TRBJ2-5; 11 bases agree with TRBD2. The V segment lost 5 bases and the J segment 4 bases; nucleotides outside the gene matches: 6. Germline CDR1 reads SGHAT; CDR2 reads FQNNGV. This CDR3 is 15 amino acids long. The CDR3 loop is CASSTGTSGLETQYF. In DNA form, the CDR3 reads TGTGCCAGCAGCACCGGGACTAGCGGTTTAGAGACCCAGTACTTC.

This chain connects TRBV11-2 to TRBJ2-3; no clear D. CDR3 size: 15 residues. Trimming shortened V by 5 bases and J by 4 bases, and 16 bases separated the two germline ends. Germline V lookup: CDR1 SGHAT, CDR2 FQNNGV. The DNA of the CDR3 is TGTGCCAGCAGCGACCCGGGTCCAAGGGCAGATACGCAGTATTTT. Encoded protein: CASSDPGPRADTQYF.

The rearrangement joins TRBV7-2 to TRBJ2-7, with D possibly TRBD2 on 5 matching bases. V lost 5 bases to trimming and J lost 2 bases, with 13 bases between them. There are 14 residues in the CDR3. The germline gives CDR1 SGHTA, CDR2 FQGNSA. The CDR3 DNA follows: TGTGCCAGCAGCAAGCGACCCGGGACCTACGAGCAGTACTTC. This sequence encodes CASSKRPGTYEQYF. The whole variable domain, filled in from reference TRBV7-2 and TRBJ2-7, reads GAGVSQSPSNKVTEKGKDVELRCDPISGHTALYWYRQSLGQGLEFLIYFQGNSAPDKSGLPSDRFSAERTGGSVSTLTIQRTQQEDSAVYLCASSKRPGTYEQYFGPGTRLTVT.

At least ten counts were recorded for this clonotype. This sequence joins TRBV28 and TRBJ2-7; TRBD1 aligns across 10 bases. The CDR3 is made up of 16 amino acids. The germline V gene encodes CDR1 MDHEN and CDR2 SYDVKM. V shed 6 bases, J shed 3 bases, and the junction held 11 bases outside the gene matches. The DNA for the CDR3 is TGTGCCAGCAGCCGAGACAGGGGGCACAATCTCTACGAGCAGTACTTC. Translated, it gives CASSRDRGHNLYEQYF.